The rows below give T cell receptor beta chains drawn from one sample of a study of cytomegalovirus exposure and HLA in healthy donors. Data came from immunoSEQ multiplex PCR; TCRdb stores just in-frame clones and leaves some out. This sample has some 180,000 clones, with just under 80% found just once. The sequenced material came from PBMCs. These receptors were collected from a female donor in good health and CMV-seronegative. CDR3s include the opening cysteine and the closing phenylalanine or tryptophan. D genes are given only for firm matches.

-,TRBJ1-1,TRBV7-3,CASSLTGSWGTEAFF
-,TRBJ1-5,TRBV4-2,CASSQDPRTDNQPQHF
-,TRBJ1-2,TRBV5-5,CASSSTGGNYGYTF
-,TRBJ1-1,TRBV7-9,CSSSLFSDTEAFF
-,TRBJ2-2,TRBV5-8,CASSLGQGFTGELFF
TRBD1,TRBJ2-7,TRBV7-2,CASSLQGADEQYF
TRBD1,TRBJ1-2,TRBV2,CASLVRDRGNYGYTF
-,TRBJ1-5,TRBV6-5,CASSYKQTNQPQHF
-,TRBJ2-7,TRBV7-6,CAGSLGAGPSYEQYF
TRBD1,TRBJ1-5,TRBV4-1,CASSQAGTGNQPQHF
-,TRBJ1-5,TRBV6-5,CASREVGSNQPQHF
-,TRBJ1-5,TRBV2,CASSVDSNQPQHF
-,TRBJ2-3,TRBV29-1,CSVLLAHSTDTQYF